Listed here are 28 T cell receptor beta chains from one sample, sequenced in a study of identifying expanded T cells in peripheral blood (dated by TCRdb to about 2019). The library was made by the immunoSEQ multiplex PCR assay. TCRdb's version of the immuneACCESS table is confined to in-frame rearrangements and falls short of the full clone set. An unresolved V gene accounts for under half of the shortfall where checked; the remainder is of unknown origin. This sample holds under 90,000 clones; about nine tenths were observed only once. The ten largest clones represent 2.5% to 3% of the sample. The sample was blood. These receptors all stem from a person aged 18-70 years in good health.

V usage is TRBV6-1 and J usage is TRBJ2-7; 7 bases are shared with TRBD1. The CDR3 is made up of 15 amino acids. The V segment lost 8 bases and the J segment 0 bases; nucleotides outside the gene matches: 10. Germline values: CDR1 MNHNS, CDR2 SASEGT. The CDR3, as DNA: TGTGCCAGCTTTGACCCCGGGACAGACTCCTACGAGCAGTACTTC. This encodes CASFDPGTDSYEQYF.

This chain links TRBV18 with TRBJ2-5; D is unclear. Germline values: CDR1 KGHSH, CDR2 LQKENI. The CDR3 covers 15 residues. V was pared by 3 bases and J by 5 bases, with 16 bases between. The DNA for the CDR3 is TGTGCCAGCTCACCGGGCCTCGGGCCCCGCGAGACCCAGTACTTC. Its translation is CASSPGLGPRETQYF.

V is TRBV21-1 and J is TRBJ1-3. TRBV21-1 is reported as a pseudogene. The CDR3 is 16 amino acids. The CDR3 loop reads CASSKASADSGNTIYF. The CDR3 DNA sequence: TGTGCCAGCAGCAAAGCAAGCGCGGATTCTGGAAACACCATATATTTT.

This clone occurred once. The chain recombines TRBV7-2 with TRBJ2-5, with 7 bases identical to TRBD2. The germline gives CDR1 SGHTA, CDR2 FQGNSA. The V gene end was trimmed by 1 base and the J gene end by 5 bases; junction bases not matched to a gene: 4. This CDR3 has 14 amino acids. DNA of the CDR3: TGTGCCAGCAGCTTAGGCAGGGAGGGGGAGACCCAGTACTTC. Translation: CASSLGREGETQYF.

The CDR3 region has the DNA TGTGCCAGCAGGGGGACTAGCCTGGAGACCCAGTACTTC. Residues: CASRGTSLETQYF. This chain uses TRBV2 with TRBJ2-5, with TRBD2 matching over 9 bases. J lost 5 bases, V lost 6 bases, and 4 bases had no gene match. Germline V CDR1 and CDR2: SNHLY, FYNNEI. This CDR3 has 13 residues. Together with reference TRBV2 and TRBJ2-5, the CDR3 gives the full variable domain: EPEVTQTPSHQVTQMGQEVILRCVPISNHLYFYWYRQILGQKVEFLVSFYNNEISEKSEIFDDQFSVERPDGSNFTLKIRSTKLEDSAMYFCASRGTSLETQYFGPGTRLLVL.

The V gene is TRBV5-5, the J gene TRBJ1-1, with D unclear. V dropped 0 bases and J dropped 2 bases, with 8 bases sitting between them. Germline-derived CDR1 and CDR2 are SGHKS and YYEKEE (reference sequence). CDR3 length equals 14 residues. CDR3 amino acids: CASSLGEFNTEAFF. The CDR3 DNA is TGTGCCAGCAGCTTGGGGGAATTTAACACTGAAGCTTTCTTT.

In this sample, this clone turned up once. J is TRBJ2-5 and V is TRBV5-5; 14 nucleotides match TRBD2. V lost 4 bases to trimming and J lost 5 bases; unmatched junction nucleotides: 7. CDR1 SGHKS and CDR2 YYEKEE come from the germline V gene (reference sequence). The CDR3 sequence is 16 residues long. The CDR3 loop reads CASSKGLAGVMETQYF. The CDR3 region has the DNA TGTGCCAGCAGCAAGGGACTAGCGGGGGTGATGGAGACCCAGTACTTC.

The chain is built from TRBV2 and TRBJ1-4; 7 positions agree with TRBD1. Germline loops: CDR1 SNHLY, CDR2 FYNNEI. The CDR3 is made up of 13 amino acids. Unmatched junction bases numbered 7, after V lost 7 bases and J lost 8 bases. CDR3: CASKGQIREKLFF. The CDR3 nucleotides read TGTGCCAGCAAGGGACAGATTAGAGAAAAACTGTTTTTT.

This clone was seen only once. The chain is built from TRBV11-2 and TRBJ2-2; TRBD1 matches at 10 bases. With V trimmed by 5 bases and J by 1 base, 4 bases remained unmatched. In germline, CDR1 is SGHAT, CDR2 FQNNGV. This CDR3 contains 16 residues. CDR3 in DNA: TGTGCCAGCAGCCCGAGGACAGGGGGGAACACCGGGGAGCTGTTTTTT. Its protein is CASSPRTGGNTGELFF.

Comments on this clone: Sequence at one end of the junction differs from germline and may be a read error. V usage is TRBV7-9 and J usage is TRBJ1-2; 8 bases line up with TRBD1. The germline V gene has CDR1 SEHNR and CDR2 FQNEAQ (reference sequence). The CDR3 is made up of 13 amino acids. CDR3 amino acids: CASSHNGQGARVF. Here the CDR3 DNA reads TGTGCCAGCAGCCACAACGGTCAGGGGGCCAGAGTCTTC.

The CDR3 spells CASSVAGLAGAQETQYF. The DNA for the CDR3 is TGTGCCAGCAGCGTAGCCGGACTAGCGGGGGCTCAAGAGACCCAGTACTTC. The V and J genes are TRBV9 and TRBJ2-5; 13 bases fit TRBD2. Germline lookup yields CDR1 SGDLS and CDR2 YYNGEE. Losses at the gene ends were 0 bases for V and 2 bases for J; bases not matched to a gene: 4. This CDR3 is 17 amino acids long.

The chain employs TRBV4-3 and TRBJ2-7, with D maybe TRBD1 (6 bases). Trimming took off 1 base at V and 4 bases at J, with 17 bases between the two ends. Germline lookup yields CDR1 LGHNA and CDR2 YSLEER. CDR3 length: 16 amino acids. The CDR3 is CASSQVTTGFGYEQYF. Written as DNA, the CDR3 is TGCGCCAGCAGCCAAGTCACAACAGGGTTCGGGTACGAGCAGTACTTC.

A single count supports this clone. The chain recombines TRBV7-2 with TRBJ1-1; D may be TRBD1 (6 bases). The germline V and J ends were trimmed by 5 bases and 5 bases, with 15 bases remaining between them. Germline loops: CDR1 SGHTA, CDR2 FQGNSA. The CDR3 contains 14 residues. DNA for the CDR3: TGTGCCAGCAGCCTCGTCAATAGGGGGACTGAAGCTTTCTTT. Its translation is CASSLVNRGTEAFF.

This chain links TRBV2 with TRBJ2-5, with D maybe TRBD2 (5 bases). The closer fit of TRBJ2-7 to the DNA end suggests the J call may be wrong. Germline V CDR1 and CDR2: SNHLY, FYNNEI. The CDR3 runs to 15 residues. The CDR3: CASSELGVSPYEQYF. The CDR3, as DNA: TGTGCCAGCAGTGAATTGGGAGTTAGTCCCTACGAGCAGTACTTC.

The V call is TRBV7-2, the J call TRBJ1-2; D may be TRBD1 (6 bases). Deletions cut 5 bases from V and 4 bases from J, with 11 bases between. The CDR3 runs to 13 residues. Germline V gene sequence: CDR1 SGHTA, CDR2 FQGNSA. The CDR3 bases are TGTGCCAGCAGCCCACAGGGCCTCTATGGCTACACCTTC. Its translation: CASSPQGLYGYTF.

This chain's CDR3 is CASSTRSGAVRGALHF. DNA for the CDR3: TGTGCCAGCAGCACGCGTTCAGGTGCAGTCCGAGGGGCCCTCCACTTT. This chain joins TRBV25-1 and TRBJ1-6; D possibly corresponds to TRBD1 (5 bases). This CDR3 comprises 16 residues. Trimming removed 6 bases from V and 14 bases from J, with 26 bases in between. CDR1 MGHDK and CDR2 SYGVNS come from the germline V gene.

The chain recombines TRBV14 with TRBJ1-1; a possible D gene is TRBD1 (6 bases). V dropped 1 base and J dropped 11 bases, with 20 bases sitting between them. The CDR3 sequence is 15 residues long. Per germline, CDR1 SGHDN and CDR2 FVKESK. The CDR3 DNA is TGTGCCAGCAGCCAAGTACGGAGCGGGGGCTCGTCGGCTTTCTTT. Amino acid sequence: CASSQVRSGGSSAFF. Combining the CDR3 with reference TRBV14 and TRBJ1-1 gives the whole variable domain EAGVTQFPSHSVIEKGQTVTLRCDPISGHDNLYWYRRVMGKEIKFLLHFVKESKQDESGMPNNRFLAERTGGTYSTLKVQPAELEDSGVYFCASSQVRSGGSSAFFGQGTRLTVV.

Comment on this clone: Within the sample, other DNA sequences also encode this same CDR3. The rearrangement links TRBV27 to TRBJ2-7; unclear D gene. Germline loops: CDR1 MNHEY, CDR2 SMNVEV (reference sequence). The CDR3 has 13 amino acids. V lost 5 bases and J lost 7, with 15 bases in between. The CDR3 bases are TGTGCCAGCAGTCCCCATCCCCTTGGGGAGCAGTACTTC. Protein: CASSPHPLGEQYF.

This clone came up a few times. V and J are TRBV7-2 and TRBJ1-3; D may be TRBD1 (6 bases). This CDR3 comprises 15 residues. V was trimmed by 1 base and J by 0 bases, leaving 7 bases between them. Germline V gene data show CDR1 as SGHTA and CDR2 as FQGNSA. The CDR3, as DNA: TGTGCCAGCAGCTTAGACAGGGCCTCTGGAAACACCATATATTTT. It encodes CASSLDRASGNTIYF. The entire variable domain, with the rest obtained from reference TRBV7-2 and TRBJ1-3, is as follows: GAGVSQSPSNKVTEKGKDVELRCDPISGHTALYWYRQSLGQGLEFLIYFQGNSAPDKSGLPSDRFSAERTGGSVSTLTIQRTQQEDSAVYLCASSLDRASGNTIYFGEGSWLTVV.

This chain links TRBV6-6 with TRBJ1-5; D is unresolved. Trimming pared 2 bases from V and 0 bases from J, leaving 5 bases between. The CDR3 runs to 14 residues. The germline CDR1 and CDR2 sequences are MNHNY and SVGAGI (reference sequence). CDR3 loop: CASSYADSNQPQHF. The CDR3 DNA follows: TGTGCCAGCAGTTACGCAGATAGCAATCAGCCCCAGCATTTT.

The J gene is TRBJ2-5, the V gene TRBV18, with D uncertain. The V and J ends lost 3 bases and 1 base respectively, with 12 bases between them. Germline V gene data show CDR1 as KGHSH and CDR2 as LQKENI. CDR3 length equals 15 residues. In DNA, the CDR3 is TGTGCCAGCTCACCCCAGAGAGGTCTCCAAGAGACCCAGTACTTC. Protein sequence: CASSPQRGLQETQYF.

This rearrangement joins TRBV7-8 to TRBJ2-7; TRBD2 matches 10 bases. Germline CDR1 reads SGHVS; CDR2 reads FQNEAQ. The CDR3 length is 16 residues. The V gene end was trimmed by 5 bases and the J gene end by 0 bases; junction bases not matched to a gene: 7. The CDR3 DNA reads as TGTGCCAGCAGCGCCAGGACTAGCGGTAACTCCTACGAGCAGTACTTC. It yields the protein CASSARTSGNSYEQYF.

V and J are TRBV7-8 and TRBJ1-5; weak D call: TRBD1 (6 bases). The V end was cut by 5 bases, the J end by 1 base, with 12 bases between. The V gene's germline CDR1 is SGHVS and CDR2 FQNEAQ. This CDR3 contains 15 residues. CDR3 sequence (DNA): TGTGCCAGCAGCCGAGGACAGTCGAGCAATCAGCCCCAGCATTTT. This codes for CASSRGQSSNQPQHF.

The chain recombines TRBV9 with TRBJ2-5, with D maybe TRBD2 (5 bases). Germline CDR1 and CDR2: SGDLS and YYNGEE. V lost 4 bases and J lost 5, with 12 bases in between. The CDR3 covers 13 residues. Written as DNA, the CDR3 is TGTGCCAGCAGCCTTCAACCGGGGGAGACCCAGTACTTC. Translated, it gives CASSLQPGETQYF.

The chain employs TRBV6-5 and TRBJ2-7; 8 bases map to TRBD2. Germline V CDR1 and CDR2: MNHEY, SVGAGI. The V and J ends lost 4 bases and 7 bases, in that order; junction bases with no gene match: 12. CDR3 length equals 15 residues. The CDR3, as DNA: TGTGCCAGCAGTTCCCCGCGCTCGACTAGCGCTGAGCAGTACTTC. Protein sequence: CASSSPRSTSAEQYF.

J is TRBJ2-7 and V is TRBV5-1, with TRBD1 matching over 10 bases. This CDR3 has 18 amino acids. Losses at the gene ends were 0 bases for V and 2 bases for J; bases not matched to a gene: 11. Germline V gene data show CDR1 as SGHRS and CDR2 as YFSETQ. CDR3 sequence: CASSLAGQGISGAYEQYF. The DNA for the CDR3 is TGCGCCAGCAGCTTGGCGGGACAGGGGATATCAGGGGCCTACGAGCAGTACTTC. Supplemented by reference TRBV5-1 and TRBJ2-7, the full variable domain reads KAGVTQTPRYLIKTRGQQVTLSCSPISGHRSVSWYQQTPGQGLQFLFEYFSETQRNKGNFPGRFSGRQFSNSRSEMNVSTLELGDSALYLCASSLAGQGISGAYEQYFGPGTRLTVT.

The sample holds one count of this clone. The rearrangement links TRBV6-4 to TRBJ2-2; D is undetermined. With 4 bases removed from V and 7 bases from J, the gap between germline ends came to 4 bases. Germline CDR1 MRHNA, CDR2 SNTAGT. The CDR3 is 11 amino acids. The CDR3 nucleotides read TGTGCCAGCAGTGGAGGCGGGGAGCTGTTTTTT. It yields the protein CASSGGGELFF.

The V and J genes are TRBV19 and TRBJ1-1; 7 positions agree with TRBD1. Germline V gives CDR1 LNHDA, CDR2 SQIVND (reference sequence). The CDR3 loop spans 15 amino acids. The J segment lost 1 base and the V segment lost 2 bases, leaving 4 bases of the junction unmatched. The CDR3 region is CASSIYGTANTEAFF. The CDR3 coding sequence is TGTGCCAGTAGTATATATGGGACAGCGAACACTGAAGCTTTCTTT. The entire variable domain, with the rest obtained from reference TRBV19 and TRBJ1-1, is as follows: DGGITQSPKYLFRKEGQNVTLSCEQNLNHDAMYWYRQDPGQGLRLIYYSQIVNDFQKGDIAEGYSVSREKKESFPLTVTSAQKNPTAFYLCASSIYGTANTEAFFGQGTRLTVV.